The 15 T cell receptor beta chains in this list originate from one sample, sequenced in a study of T cell responses to AZD1222 COVID-19 vaccine. Clones were read by immunoSEQ multiplex PCR, and TCRdb kept only the in-frame ones, dropping some. The table has 100,000 or so clones, 82% seen once. The input for sequencing was peripheral blood, taken on day 0 of AZD1222 vaccination. The receptors shown here come from an adult in good health.

J is TRBJ1-4 and V is TRBV5-1; D not certain. The CDR3 is made up of 16 amino acids. Germline assignment: CDR1 SGHRS and CDR2 YFSETQ. Trimming took off 1 base at V and 8 bases at J, with 18 bases between the two ends. The CDR3 DNA reads as TGCGCCAGCAGCTTGACTATGACGTCATCGAGGGAAAAACTGTTTTTT. Amino acid sequence: CASSLTMTSSREKLFF.

This clone appeared once. The chain employs TRBV19 and TRBJ1-5; 10 nucleotides align to TRBD1. Germline CDR1 is LNHDA and CDR2 is SQIVND (reference sequence). There are 16 residues in the CDR3. The V segment lost 9 bases and the J segment 1 base; nucleotides outside the gene matches: 9. As DNA, the CDR3 is TGTGCCAGCCACGCGGCGGGACAGGGGAGCAATCAGCCCCAGCATTTT. Its protein is CASHAAGQGSNQPQHF.

The chain has TRBV30 and TRBJ1-2; D gene unclear. This CDR3 is built from 13 residues. Germline values: CDR1 GTSNPN, CDR2 SVGIG (reference sequence). Trimming left V 3 bases short and J 7 bases short, with 15 bases between. Here the CDR3 reads CAWSDPYEGGYTF. The CDR3 nucleotides read TGTGCCTGGAGCGACCCTTACGAGGGTGGCTACACCTTC.

The chain recombines TRBV6-6 with TRBJ1-2; TRBD1 might be the D (5 bases). Trimming left V 2 bases short and J 8 bases short, with 9 bases between. CDR3 length: 12 residues. The germline V gene encodes CDR1 MNHNY and CDR2 SVGAGI (reference sequence). The CDR3 sequence is CASSYQGQGYTF. In nucleotides, the CDR3 is TGTGCCAGCAGTTACCAGGGTCAGGGCTACACCTTC.

The J gene is TRBJ2-7, the V gene TRBV7-2; 11 nucleotides line up with TRBD1. Germline V lookup: CDR1 SGHTA, CDR2 FQGNSA. CDR3 size: 14 residues. With V trimmed by 3 bases and J by 3 bases, 1 base remained unmatched. In nucleotides, the CDR3 is TGTGCCAGCAGCTTCGGGACAGGGGGCTACGAGCAGTACTTC. This translates into CASSFGTGGYEQYF.

The rearrangement uses TRBV12-3 or TRBV12-4 and TRBJ1-1; D gene ambiguous. V lost 7 bases and J 8 bases, leaving 14 bases between the germline ends. The CDR3 spans 12 residues. As DNA, the CDR3 is TGTGCCAGCACTCTTCCCCTGGCGGAAGCTTTCTTT. It codes for CASTLPLAEAFF.

CDR3 sequence: CASSPVPNEQYF. CDR3 sequence (DNA): TGTGCCAGCTCACCAGTTCCTAACGAGCAGTACTTC. The chain employs TRBV18 and TRBJ2-7; the D is unclear. The germline CDR1 and CDR2 sequences are KGHSH and LQKENI. This CDR3 comprises 12 residues. The V and J ends lost 2 bases and 5 bases respectively, with 7 bases between them.

The chain carries TRBV6-2 or TRBV6-3 and TRBJ2-1, with 10 nucleotides matching TRBD2. The CDR3 covers 15 residues. The germline V gene has CDR1 MNHEY and CDR2 SVGEGT. Trimming removed 6 bases from V and 2 bases from J; junction bases left unmatched: 4. The CDR3 sequence is CASSKSGGAYNEQFF. Here the CDR3 DNA reads TGTGCCAGCAGCAAAAGCGGGGGGGCCTACAATGAGCAGTTCTTC.

The chain recombines TRBV7-9 with TRBJ2-7, with TRBD1 matching 7 bases. J gave up 7 bases and V 3 bases, and 9 bases lay outside the gene matches. In germline, CDR1 is SEHNR, CDR2 FQNEAQ (reference sequence). There are 14 residues in the CDR3. The CDR3 here is CASSFVRGIGEQYF. Written as DNA, the CDR3 is TGTGCCAGCAGCTTTGTCAGGGGGATAGGGGAGCAGTACTTC. Complete variable domain (other parts from reference TRBV7-9 and TRBJ2-7): DTGVSQNPRHKITKRGQNVTFRCDPISEHNRLYWYRQTLGQGPEFLTYFQNEAQLEKSRLLSDRFSAERPKGSFSTLEIQRTEQGDSAMYLCASSFVRGIGEQYFGPGTRLTVT.

The chain links TRBV4-1 to TRBJ2-7; no clear D. Germline CDR1 MGHRA, CDR2 YSYEKL. CDR3 length: 13 residues. V was trimmed by 4 bases and J by 1 base, leaving 8 bases between them. The CDR3 DNA reads as TGCGCCAGCAGCCTTCACGGTTCCTACGAGCAGTACTTC. Its protein product is CASSLHGSYEQYF.

The genes are TRBV23-1 and TRBJ2-7; D remains unclear. TRBV23-1 is labeled an ORF, and its function is uncertain. This CDR3 has 13 residues. Trimming took 2 bases from V and 5 from J, leaving 10 bases between them. The CDR3 protein is CASSQMLYDEQYF. In nucleotides, the CDR3 is TGCGCCAGCAGTCAAATGTTGTACGACGAGCAGTACTTC.

This clone was counted between two and nine times. The chain recombines TRBV6-2 or TRBV6-3 with TRBJ1-2; D is uncertain. V was shortened by 3 bases and J by 6 bases, with 5 bases between the two germline ends. CDR1 is MNHEY, CDR2 SVGEGT, per germline. The CDR3 is 11 residues long. The CDR3 DNA follows: TGTGCCAGCAGTTATCCCCATGGCTACACCTTC. Residues: CASSYPHGYTF.

DNA of the CDR3: TGTGCCAGCAGTGTTGGCGCCGGGACAGGGGAACACGAGCAGTACTTC. Translation gives CASSVGAGTGEHEQYF. The chain has TRBV6-1 and TRBJ2-7, with TRBD1 matching over 10 bases. This CDR3 region has 16 residues. Germline-derived CDR1 and CDR2 are MNHNS and SASEGT. The V segment lost 4 bases and the J segment 5 bases; nucleotides outside the gene matches: 11.

The chain combines TRBV5-6 with TRBJ1-4, with D maybe TRBD1 (5 bases). Trimming removed 4 bases at V and 3 bases at J, with 13 bases between. Germline loops: CDR1 SGHDT, CDR2 YYEEEE. This CDR3 region has 15 residues. CDR3 sequence (DNA): TGTGCCAGCAGCCGTACTGGGGCGGCTAATGAAAAACTGTTTTTT. The encoded protein is CASSRTGAANEKLFF.

This rearrangement joins TRBV4-3 to TRBJ2-3, with 12 bases that match TRBD2. Germline loops: CDR1 LGHNA, CDR2 YSLEER. The CDR3 sequence is 15 residues long. J lost 6 bases, V lost 1 base, and 2 bases had no gene match. For the CDR3, the DNA is TGCGCCAGCAGCCAAGCTAGCGGGGGGGCGGATACGCAGTATTTT. Translated, it gives CASSQASGGADTQYF.